What follows are 23 T cell receptor beta chains derived from one specimen sequenced in a study of shared clonotypes between healthy human individuals. Produced via immunoSEQ multiplex PCR; TCRdb's table is partial and in-frame only. The sample holds about 580,000 clones, nearly 98% seen once. Naive CD8 cells, CD45RO-negative and positively selected for CCR7, excluded terminally differentiated effector memory CD45RA+ cells. The sequenced sample was naive CD8+ T cells sorted from blood. The source of these receptors is a man aged 25 to 40 in good health.

V gene TRBV28 combines with J gene TRBJ2-1; TRBD2 agrees at 9 bases. CDR3 length: 14 residues. V was pared by 6 bases and J by 4 bases, with 4 bases of the junction left unmatched. The germline gives CDR1 MDHEN, CDR2 SYDVKM. In nucleotides, the CDR3 is TGTGCCAGCAGGACGGCGGGAGGGTACAATGAGCAGTTCTTC. Amino acid sequence: CASRTAGGYNEQFF.

V usage is TRBV27 and J usage is TRBJ1-1, with a weak D call TRBD1 (5 bases). The CDR3 covers 11 residues. Trimming removed 8 bases from V and 4 bases from J, with 8 bases in between. CDR1 MNHEY and CDR2 SMNVEV come from the germline V gene (reference sequence). The CDR3: CASRGTTEAFF. Written as DNA, the CDR3 is TGTGCCAGCCGGGGGACCACTGAAGCTTTCTTT.

The chain uses TRBV25-1 and TRBJ2-7; maybe TRBD2 (5 bases). Germline V gene sequence: CDR1 MGHDK, CDR2 SYGVNS. The CDR3 is made up of 16 amino acids. Deletions cut 3 bases from V and 2 bases from J, with 17 bases between. The CDR3 nucleotides read TGTGCCAGCAGTGACAGGTATAGCGCCTTTACCTACGAGCAGTACTTC. Amino acids: CASSDRYSAFTYEQYF.

Of note for this clone: Other nucleotide sequences from this sample produce the same CDR3. V usage is TRBV27 and J usage is TRBJ2-3; D call uncertain. CDR1 and CDR2 (germline): MNHEY, SMNVEV (reference sequence). The CDR3 runs 14 residues. The ends were cut back, 1 base at V and 0 bases at J, with 5 bases in the middle. This chain's CDR3 is CASSLLGSTDTQYF. CDR3 nucleotide sequence: TGTGCCAGCAGTTTATTGGGAAGCACAGATACGCAGTATTTT.

The chain carries TRBV29-1 and TRBJ1-1; D might be TRBD1 (5 bases). Germline V gives CDR1 SQVTM, CDR2 ANQGSEA. This CDR3 comprises 13 residues. Trimming stripped 7 bases from V and 5 bases from J, with 17 bases between. The CDR3 DNA sequence: TGCAGCGCTCTGACAAGGGGAGCTACTGAAGCTTTCTTT. Translated: CSALTRGATEAFF. The full variable domain, in which reference TRBV29-1 and TRBJ1-1 provide the parts outside the CDR3, is SAVISQKPSRDICQRGTSLTIQCQVDSQVTMMFWYRQQPGQSLTLIATANQGSEATYESGFVIDKFPISRPNLTFSTLTVSNMSPEDSSIYLCSALTRGATEAFFGQGTRLTVV.

The gene calls are TRBV5-6 and TRBJ2-5, with TRBD1 matching 9 bases. CDR3 length equals 15 residues. Germline V gives CDR1 SGHDT, CDR2 YYEEEE. V trimming: 5 bases; J trimming: 3 bases; junction bases outside the gene matches: 8. The CDR3 here is CASRPGTGWEETQYF. CDR3 nucleotide sequence: TGTGCCAGCAGACCCGGGACAGGGTGGGAAGAGACCCAGTACTTC. Filled out from reference TRBV5-6 and TRBJ2-5, the complete variable domain reads DAGVTQSPTHLIKTRGQQVTLRCSPKSGHDTVSWYQQALGQGPQFIFQYYEEEERQRGNFPDRFSGHQFPNYSSELNVNALLLGDSALYLCASRPGTGWEETQYFGPGTRLLVL.

This clone was seen just once. This chain connects TRBV27 to TRBJ2-7, with D perhaps TRBD1 (6 bases). Trimming stripped 6 bases from V and 12 bases from J, with 33 bases between. CDR1 MNHEY and CDR2 SMNVEV come from the germline V gene (reference sequence). The CDR3 runs to 17 residues. This chain's CDR3 is CASSERGTPTILLRRYF. Here the CDR3 DNA reads TGTGCCAGCAGCGAGAGGGGGACACCAACAATTTTACTACGGAGGTACTTC.

V gene TRBV10-3 combines with J gene TRBJ2-1, with 7 nucleotides matching TRBD1. This CDR3 has 19 residues. Germline V lookup: CDR1 ENHRY, CDR2 SYGVKD. Trimming took 5 bases from V and 0 from J; bases not matched to a gene: 16. The CDR3 loop is CAISPMGQRDTSSYNEQFF. CDR3 DNA sequence: TGTGCCATCAGTCCCATGGGACAGCGAGATACGAGCTCCTACAATGAGCAGTTCTTC.

The chain uses TRBV4-1 and TRBJ2-1; D remains ambiguous. Germline V gene data show CDR1 as MGHRA and CDR2 as YSYEKL. There are 14 residues in the CDR3. The ends were cut back, 0 bases at V and 4 bases at J, with 7 bases in the middle. The CDR3 sequence: CASSQDPDYNEQFF. For the CDR3, the DNA is TGCGCCAGCAGCCAAGATCCGGATTACAATGAGCAGTTCTTC.

Only one count was recorded for this clone. This chain links TRBV20-1 with TRBJ2-1, with D uncertain. The CDR3 length is 11 residues. In germline, CDR1 is DFQATT, CDR2 SNEGSKA (reference sequence). Trimming took off 2 bases at V and 7 bases at J, with 6 bases between the two ends. This CDR3 is CSARWPNEQFF. The CDR3 nucleotides are TGCAGTGCTAGATGGCCGAATGAGCAGTTCTTC.

The chain combines TRBV6-5 with TRBJ2-7, with 7 bases matching TRBD1. Germline CDR1 is MNHEY and CDR2 is SVGAGI. There are 15 residues in the CDR3. With V trimmed by 3 bases and J by 2 bases, 7 bases remained unmatched. DNA for the CDR3: TGTGCCAGCAGTTATACAGGGGCCCCGACCTACGAGCAGTACTTC. Protein product: CASSYTGAPTYEQYF.

The gene calls are TRBV5-1 and TRBJ1-3; the match to TRBD1 covers 9 bases. The CDR3 extends over 17 amino acids. Germline loops: CDR1 SGHRS, CDR2 YFSETQ. V shed 5 bases, J shed 0 bases, and the junction held 9 bases outside the gene matches. As DNA, the CDR3 is TGCGCCAGCAGACCGCGGACAGGGGCAAACTCTGGAAACACCATATATTTT. Its translation is CASRPRTGANSGNTIYF. Full variable domain (outside the CDR3, taken from reference TRBV5-1 and TRBJ1-3): KAGVTQTPRYLIKTRGQQVTLSCSPISGHRSVSWYQQTPGQGLQFLFEYFSETQRNKGNFPGRFSGRQFSNSRSEMNVSTLELGDSALYLCASRPRTGANSGNTIYFGEGSWLTVV.

V and J are TRBV2 and TRBJ1-1; D gene unclear. This CDR3 is 11 amino acids long. Germline lookup yields CDR1 SNHLY and CDR2 FYNNEI. The V and J ends lost 8 bases and 1 base respectively, with 5 bases between them. Written as DNA, the CDR3 is TGTGCCAGCGAGGGGAACACTGAAGCTTTCTTT. Translation: CASEGNTEAFF.

The rearrangement joins TRBV15 to TRBJ2-1; 7 bases are shared with TRBD2. Germline V gene sequence: CDR1 LNHNV, CDR2 YYDKDF (reference sequence). V lost 1 base and J lost 1; bases outside the gene matches: 4. The CDR3 extends over 16 amino acids. This chain's CDR3 is CATSRGTRGSYNEQFF. CDR3 nucleotides: TGTGCCACCAGCAGAGGGACTAGGGGATCCTACAATGAGCAGTTCTTC.

This chain links TRBV7-9 with TRBJ2-5; 10 nucleotides agree with TRBD2. With V trimmed by 6 bases and J by 4 bases, 8 bases remained unmatched. The CDR3 length is 15 residues. Germline V CDR1 and CDR2: SEHNR, FQNEAQ (reference sequence). The CDR3 DNA is TGTGCCAGCAGGGGGCTAGCGGGAGATCGAGAGACCCAGTACTTC. This encodes CASRGLAGDRETQYF.

J is TRBJ1-3 and V is TRBV6-6; no clear D gene. V was pared by 2 bases and J by 0 bases, with 8 bases between. Germline assignment: CDR1 MNHNY and CDR2 SVGAGI (reference sequence). There are 15 residues in the CDR3. Here the CDR3 reads CASSYRQDSGNTIYF. CDR3 nucleotides: TGTGCCAGCAGTTACAGGCAGGACTCTGGAAACACCATATATTTT.

This clone was observed a single time. Additional DNA sequences in this sample encode the identical CDR3. The gene calls are TRBV7-8 and TRBJ2-7; D gene uncertain. Germline V gene data show CDR1 as SGHVS and CDR2 as FQNEAQ. V was shortened by 1 base and J by 0 bases, with 7 bases between the two germline ends. The CDR3 totals 14 residues. CDR3 nucleotides: TGTGCCAGCAGCTTAGTGGGCAGCTCCTACGAGCAGTACTTC. Its protein product is CASSLVGSSYEQYF.

The rearrangement links TRBV7-9 to TRBJ2-7; TRBD1 or TRBD2 may be the D gene (5 bases each). The germline V gene has CDR1 SEHNR and CDR2 FQNEAQ (reference sequence). The germline V and J ends were trimmed by 2 bases and 2 bases, with 19 bases remaining between them. The CDR3 loop spans 17 amino acids. Written as DNA, the CDR3 is TGTGCCAGCAGCTTAACCAAGACCGGGACGAGCACCTACGAGCAGTACTTC. Translation: CASSLTKTGTSTYEQYF.

This clone was detected only once. The chain employs TRBV7-9 and TRBJ1-2; TRBD1 is a possible D gene (5 bases). V was clipped by 4 bases and J by 0 bases, with 12 bases between them. CDR3 length equals 15 residues. Germline values: CDR1 SEHNR, CDR2 FQNEAQ (reference sequence). For the CDR3, the DNA is TGTGCCAGCAGCTCCTCCGGGACGCCTAACTATGGCTACACCTTC. Translating gives CASSSSGTPNYGYTF.

The chain joins TRBV7-2 to TRBJ1-5, with a tentative D call TRBD1 (5 bases). The CDR3 extends over 15 amino acids. From germline, CDR1 is SGHTA and CDR2 FQGNSA. The V and J ends lost 5 bases and 1 base respectively, with 12 bases between them. CDR3 amino acids: CASSPGLQSNQPQHF. CDR3 DNA: TGTGCCAGCAGCCCGGGACTCCAGAGCAATCAGCCCCAGCATTTT.

The table lists this clone with a count of one. J is TRBJ2-7 and V is TRBV27; the D is unclear. The CDR3 is 12 amino acids. Germline V gene data show CDR1 as MNHEY and CDR2 as SMNVEV (reference sequence). Trimming took off 6 bases at V and 8 bases at J, with 14 bases between the two ends. Written as DNA, the CDR3 is TGTGCCAGCAGGGCCGAAACGAGAAAGCAGTACTTC. The encoded protein is CASRAETRKQYF.

The chain joins TRBV10-3 to TRBJ2-3; 7 bases fit TRBD2. Germline values: CDR1 ENHRY, CDR2 SYGVKD. The trim removed 5 bases at V and 2 bases at J, leaving 7 bases unmatched. The length of the CDR3 is 15 residues. CDR3: CAISLTSVFTDTQYF. Here the CDR3 DNA reads TGTGCCATCAGTCTAACTAGCGTATTCACAGATACGCAGTATTTT.

The chain links TRBV4-1 to TRBJ2-7; 7 nucleotides agree with TRBD1. The V gene end was trimmed by 2 bases and the J gene end by 3 bases; junction bases not matched to a gene: 7. The CDR3 contains 15 residues. CDR1 is MGHRA, CDR2 YSYEKL, per germline. DNA for the CDR3: TGCGCCAGCAGCCAACTCCTCGGGACAGACTACGAGCAGTACTTC. It specifies CASSQLLGTDYEQYF.